One sample yielded the 8 T cell receptor beta chains listed below, sequenced in a study of T cells in Graves' hyperthyroidism and ophthalmopathy. RNA transcripts yielded amplified TCR beta CDR3 regions. Using the HTBI primer set, a first-round RT-PCR was run on the TCR CDR3. TCRdb independently ran MiXCR on the multiplex PCR reads; one entry per CDR3 protein. The sample shows about 760,000 distinct CDR3 sequences, 35% of them seen only once. Sequenced: blood. These receptors all stem from a woman in her thirties or forties with Graves' hyperthyroidism.

This chain joins TRBV15 and TRBJ2-7; D may correspond to TRBD1 or TRBD2 (6 bases each). This CDR3 has 13 amino acids. The germline V gene has CDR1 LNHNV and CDR2 YYDKDF (reference sequence). V was pared by 3 bases and J by 5 bases, with 11 bases between. The chain's CDR3 is CATSSQGGNEQYF. DNA for the CDR3: TGTGCCACCAGCAGCCAAGGGGGGAACGAGCAGTACTTC.

This clonotype was detected ten times or more. The chain employs TRBV10-1 and TRBJ2-2; a possible D gene is TRBD1 (6 bases). Looked up from germline, CDR1 is WNHNN and CDR2 is SYGVQD (reference sequence). There are 14 residues in the CDR3. Trimming cost V 4 bases and J 3 bases, with 9 bases left between them. For the CDR3, the DNA is TGCGCCAGCAGTGGGGACACTCACACCGGGGAGCTGTTTTTT. Protein product: CASSGDTHTGELFF.

V is TRBV11-2 and J is TRBJ2-5; TRBD2 aligns across 8 bases. The CDR3 is made up of 15 amino acids. J gave up 1 base and V 5 bases, and 6 bases lay outside the gene matches. CDR1 SGHAT and CDR2 FQNNGV come from the germline V gene. The CDR3 loop reads CASSPLGGVQETQYF. The CDR3 DNA reads TGTGCCAGCAGCCCCCTCGGGGGGGTCCAAGAGACCCAGTACTTC.

The sample holds many counts of this clonotype. V is TRBV6-5 and J is TRBJ1-1; D is perhaps TRBD1 (6 bases). Germline loops: CDR1 MNHEY, CDR2 SVGAGI. V was pared by 5 bases and J by 3 bases, with 16 bases between. This CDR3 region has 15 residues. The CDR3 loop is CASSEWVQGYTEAFF. The CDR3 region has the DNA TGTGCCAGCAGTGAATGGGTGCAGGGGTACACTGAAGCTTTCTTT.

The chain employs TRBV19 and TRBJ2-7, with no clear D. V was cut by 3 bases and J by 7 bases, with 13 bases left in between. The V gene's germline CDR1 is LNHDA and CDR2 SQIVND (reference sequence). The CDR3 totals 13 residues. CDR3 sequence: CASSINYREEQYF. CDR3 nucleotide sequence: TGTGCCAGTAGTATCAACTACCGAGAGGAGCAGTACTTC.

This clonotype was seen more than once but under ten times. The CDR3 region is CASSIGGGRTGELFF. DNA of the CDR3: TGTGCCAGTAGTATAGGCGGCGGAAGAACCGGGGAGCTGTTTTTT. This chain uses TRBV19 with TRBJ2-2; D unresolved. Germline V CDR1 and CDR2: LNHDA, SQIVND (reference sequence). Trimming removed 1 base from V and 5 bases from J, with 11 bases in between. This CDR3 region has 15 residues.

This clonotype was seen a handful of times. The chain couples TRBV9 to TRBJ2-3, with 8 bases aligning to TRBD2. This CDR3 has 17 amino acids. V trimming: 4 bases; J trimming: 0 bases; junction bases outside the gene matches: 10. The germline V gene encodes CDR1 SGDLS and CDR2 YYNGEE. Here the CDR3 reads CASSLELSGGSTDTQYF. CDR3 nucleotide sequence: TGTGCCAGCAGCTTGGAACTGTCGGGGGGGAGCACAGATACGCAGTATTTT.

The chain recombines TRBV5-4 with TRBJ2-7; 16 bases agree with TRBD2. From germline, CDR1 is SGHNT and CDR2 YYREEE (reference sequence). Trimming removed 2 bases from V and 3 bases from J; junction bases left unmatched: 8. This CDR3 is 18 amino acids long. The CDR3 coding sequence is TGTGCCAGCAGCTTCGGGACTAGCGGGGGGGCGTCTGTCTACGAGCAGTACTTC. Amino acids: CASSFGTSGGASVYEQYF. Drawing the rest from reference TRBV5-4 and TRBJ2-7, the complete variable domain is ETGVTQSPTHLIKTRGQQVTLRCSSQSGHNTVSWYQQALGQGPQFIFQYYREEENGRGNFPPRFSGLQFPNYSSELNVNALELDDSALYLCASSFGTSGGASVYEQYFGPGTRLTVT.